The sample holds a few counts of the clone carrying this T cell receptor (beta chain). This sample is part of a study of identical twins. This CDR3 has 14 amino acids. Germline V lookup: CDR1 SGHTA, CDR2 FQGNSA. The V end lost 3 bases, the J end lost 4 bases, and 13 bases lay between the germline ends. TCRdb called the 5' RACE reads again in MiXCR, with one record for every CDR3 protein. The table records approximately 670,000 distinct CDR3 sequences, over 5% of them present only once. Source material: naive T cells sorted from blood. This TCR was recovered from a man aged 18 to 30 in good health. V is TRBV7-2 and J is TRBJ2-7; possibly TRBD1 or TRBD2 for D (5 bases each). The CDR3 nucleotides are TGTGCCAGCAGCTTTTTGGGGGACGGGTACGAGCAGTACGTC. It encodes CASSFLGDGYEQYV.